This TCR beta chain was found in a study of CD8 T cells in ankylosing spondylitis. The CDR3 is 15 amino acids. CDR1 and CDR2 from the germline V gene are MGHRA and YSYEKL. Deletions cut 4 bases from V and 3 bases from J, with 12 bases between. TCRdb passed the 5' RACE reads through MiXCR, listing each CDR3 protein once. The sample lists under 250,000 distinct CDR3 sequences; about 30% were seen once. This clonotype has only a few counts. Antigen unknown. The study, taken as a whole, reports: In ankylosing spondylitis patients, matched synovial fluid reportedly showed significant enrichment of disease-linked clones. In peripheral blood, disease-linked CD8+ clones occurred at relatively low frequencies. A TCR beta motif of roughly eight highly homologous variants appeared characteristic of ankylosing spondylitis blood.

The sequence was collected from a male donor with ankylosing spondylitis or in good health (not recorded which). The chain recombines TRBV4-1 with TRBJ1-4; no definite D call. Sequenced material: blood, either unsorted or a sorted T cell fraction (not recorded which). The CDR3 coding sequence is TGCGCCAGCAGCCCAGAACAGCCGGCTAATGAAAAACTGTTTTTT. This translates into CASSPEQPANEKLFF.